These 9 T cell receptor beta chains were all obtained from the same sample, sequenced in a study of T cells in Graves' hyperthyroidism and ophthalmopathy. Amplified TCR beta CDR3 regions derived from RNA transcripts. HTBI primers were employed in a first-round RT-PCR of the TCR CDR3. TCRdb processed the multiplex PCR reads anew with MiXCR; each CDR3 protein has one entry. The table lists 650,000 to 700,000 distinct CDR3 sequences, 17% of them singletons. The sequencing input was blood. The receptors shown here come from a man between 50 and 59 years old with Graves' hyperthyroidism.

This clonotype was picked up many times. The chain couples TRBV5-1 to TRBJ2-7, with 9 bases fitting TRBD1. With 3 bases clipped from V and 3 bases from J, the junction kept 4 bases outside the gene matches. Germline V gene lookup returns CDR1 SGHRS and CDR2 YFSETQ. The CDR3 has 14 amino acids. The CDR3 here is CASSSDRGYYEQYF. The DNA for the CDR3 is TGCGCCAGCAGCTCGGACAGGGGTTACTACGAGCAGTACTTC.

V and J are TRBV6-2 or TRBV6-3 and TRBJ2-7; TRBD2 matches 11 bases. Per the germline V gene, CDR1 is MNHEY and CDR2 is SVGEGT. V was pared by 7 bases and J by 0 bases, with 5 bases of the junction left unmatched. The CDR3 has 15 amino acids. CDR3 nucleotides: TGTGCCAGCATTAGACTAGCGGGAAGCTCCTACGAGCAGTACTTC. As protein: CASIRLAGSSYEQYF.

This clonotype was seen a few times. The chain is built from TRBV7-3 and TRBJ2-7; 9 bases align to TRBD1. After removal of 3 bases from V and 1 base from J, the junction contained 4 bases not matched to a gene. This CDR3 contains 15 residues. Per germline, CDR1 SGHTA and CDR2 FQGTGA. The CDR3 region is CASSFSGTGSYEQYF. Here the CDR3 DNA reads TGTGCCAGCAGCTTTTCCGGGACAGGGTCCTACGAGCAGTACTTC.

In this sample, this clonotype turned up a few times. V and J are TRBV19 and TRBJ2-1; TRBD2 might be the D (6 bases). The ends were cut back, 5 bases at V and 6 bases at J, with 23 bases in the middle. The CDR3 is 17 amino acids. Germline CDR1 and CDR2: LNHDA and SQIVND (reference sequence). This CDR3 reads CASSGKKLATFRNEQFF. The CDR3 nucleotides read TGTGCCAGTAGTGGAAAAAAACTAGCTACATTCCGCAATGAGCAGTTCTTC.

This clonotype was observed many times. The chain couples TRBV27 to TRBJ2-1; 7 bases match TRBD2. The CDR3 covers 15 residues. V lost 2 bases and J lost 2; bases outside the gene matches: 3. The germline V gene encodes CDR1 MNHEY and CDR2 SMNVEV (reference sequence). The CDR3 sequence: CASSLGREPYNEQFF. CDR3 nucleotide sequence: TGTGCCAGCAGTTTAGGGCGGGAGCCCTACAATGAGCAGTTCTTC.

This sequence joins TRBV24-1 and TRBJ2-5, with D tentatively TRBD1 (6 bases). The V end lost 6 bases, the J end lost 6 bases, and 16 bases lay between the germline ends. The CDR3 is made up of 14 amino acids. CDR1 KGHDR and CDR2 SFDVKD come from the germline V gene. CDR3 region: CATSQEQGSKTQYF. The CDR3 DNA reads TGTGCCACCAGTCAAGAGCAGGGGTCGAAGACCCAGTACTTC.

V usage is TRBV6-2 or TRBV6-3 and J usage is TRBJ2-3; D unresolved. V shed 8 bases and J shed 2 bases, with 17 bases lying between them. The CDR3 loop spans 15 amino acids. Germline assignment: CDR1 MNHEY and CDR2 SVGEGT. CDR3 region: CASLAEQILTDTQYF. The CDR3 nucleotides are TGTGCCAGCCTGGCGGAACAAATACTCACAGATACGCAGTATTTT.

The rearrangement uses TRBV29-1 and TRBJ2-3; unclear D gene. V was clipped by 0 bases and J by 3 bases, with 7 bases between them. Germline values: CDR1 SQVTM, CDR2 ANQGSEA. CDR3 length: 13 amino acids. The CDR3 protein is CSVEDPGTDTQYF. CDR3 DNA: TGCAGCGTTGAAGATCCAGGAACAGATACGCAGTATTTT.

This chain links TRBV20-1 with TRBJ1-5; TRBD1 is a possible D gene (6 bases). Trimming pared 5 bases from V and 0 bases from J, leaving 11 bases between. The CDR3 is 14 residues long. Germline assignment: CDR1 DFQATT and CDR2 SNEGSKA (reference sequence). The DNA for the CDR3 is TGCAGTGCTTTTCAGGGGAATAGCAATCAGCCCCAGCATTTT. Its protein product is CSAFQGNSNQPQHF.